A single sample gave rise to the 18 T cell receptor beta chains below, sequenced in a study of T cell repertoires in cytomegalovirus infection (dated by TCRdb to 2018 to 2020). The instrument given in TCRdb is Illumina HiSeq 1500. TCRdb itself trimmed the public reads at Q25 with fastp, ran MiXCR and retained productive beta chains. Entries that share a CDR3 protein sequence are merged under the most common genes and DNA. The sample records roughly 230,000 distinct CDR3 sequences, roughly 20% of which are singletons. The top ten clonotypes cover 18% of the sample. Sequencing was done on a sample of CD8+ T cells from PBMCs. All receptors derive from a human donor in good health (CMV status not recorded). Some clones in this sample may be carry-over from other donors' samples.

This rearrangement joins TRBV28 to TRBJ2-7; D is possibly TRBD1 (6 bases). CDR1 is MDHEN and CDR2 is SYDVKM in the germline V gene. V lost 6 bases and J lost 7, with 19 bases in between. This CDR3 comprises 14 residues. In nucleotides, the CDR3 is TGTGCCAGCAGGAGACCCAGGGGACAAAGGGAGCAGTACTTC. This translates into CASRRPRGQREQYF.

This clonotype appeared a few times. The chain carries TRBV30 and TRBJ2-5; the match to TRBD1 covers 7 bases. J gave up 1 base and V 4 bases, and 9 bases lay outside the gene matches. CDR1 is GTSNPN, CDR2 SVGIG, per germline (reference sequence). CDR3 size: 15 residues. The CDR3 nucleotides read TGTGCCTGGAATCCCGGGACAGAATTCCAAGAGACCCAGTACTTC. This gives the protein CAWNPGTEFQETQYF.

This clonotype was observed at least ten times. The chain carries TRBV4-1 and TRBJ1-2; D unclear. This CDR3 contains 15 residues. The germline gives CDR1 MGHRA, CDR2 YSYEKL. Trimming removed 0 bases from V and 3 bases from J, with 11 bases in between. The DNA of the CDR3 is TGCGCCAGCAGCCAAGATTTTTACGGGGACTATGGCTACACCTTC. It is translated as CASSQDFYGDYGYTF.

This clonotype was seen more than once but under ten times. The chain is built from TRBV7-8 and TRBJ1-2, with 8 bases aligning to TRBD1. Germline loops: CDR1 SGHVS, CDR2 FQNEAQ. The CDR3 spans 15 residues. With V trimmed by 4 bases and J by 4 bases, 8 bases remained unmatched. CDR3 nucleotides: TGTGCCAGCAGCTCTCCAGGGGGCTCTTTCTATGGCTACACCTTC. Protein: CASSSPGGSFYGYTF. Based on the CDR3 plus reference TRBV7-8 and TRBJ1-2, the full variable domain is GAGVSQSPRYKVAKRGQDVALRCDPISGHVSLFWYQQALGQGPEFLTYFQNEAQLDKSGLPSDRFFAERPEGSVSTLKIQRTQQEDSAVYLCASSSPGGSFYGYTFGSGTRLTVV.

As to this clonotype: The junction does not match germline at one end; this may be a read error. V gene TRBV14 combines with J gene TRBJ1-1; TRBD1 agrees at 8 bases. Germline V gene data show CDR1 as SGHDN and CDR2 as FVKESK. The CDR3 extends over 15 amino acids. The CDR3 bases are TGTGCCAGCACCCAAGGACAGGGACCGAACACTGAAGCTTTCTTT. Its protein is CASTQGQGPNTEAFF.

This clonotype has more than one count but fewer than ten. CDR3 loop: CSARSSVLGPAEQFF. In nucleotides, the CDR3 is TGCAGTGCTCGGTCTAGCGTCCTGGGTCCTGCTGAGCAGTTCTTC. This chain uses TRBV20-1 with TRBJ2-1, with D possibly matching TRBD2 (6 bases). Trimming took off 5 bases at V and 9 bases at J, with 23 bases between the two ends. The CDR3 runs 15 residues. Germline CDR1 and CDR2: DFQATT and SNEGSKA (reference sequence).

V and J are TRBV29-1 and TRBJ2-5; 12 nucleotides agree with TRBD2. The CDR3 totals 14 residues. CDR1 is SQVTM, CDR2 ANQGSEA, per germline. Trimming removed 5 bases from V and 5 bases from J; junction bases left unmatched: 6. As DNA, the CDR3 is TGCAGCGTTTTTGGACTAGCGGGGTGGGAGACCCAGTACTTC. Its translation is CSVFGLAGWETQYF.

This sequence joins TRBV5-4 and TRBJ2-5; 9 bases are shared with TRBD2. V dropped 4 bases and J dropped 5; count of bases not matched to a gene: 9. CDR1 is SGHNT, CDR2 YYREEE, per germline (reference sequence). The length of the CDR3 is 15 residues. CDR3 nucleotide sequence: TGTGCCAGCAGCCGTAGCGGGGGCCGAGAGGAGACCCAGTACTTC. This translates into CASSRSGGREETQYF.

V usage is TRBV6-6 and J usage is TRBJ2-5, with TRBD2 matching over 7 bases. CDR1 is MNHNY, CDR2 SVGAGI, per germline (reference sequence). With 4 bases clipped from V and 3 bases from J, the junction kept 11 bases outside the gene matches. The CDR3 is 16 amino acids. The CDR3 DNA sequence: TGTGCCAGCAGTTTATTCTTGACTAGCAGTAAAGAGACCCAGTACTTC. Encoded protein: CASSLFLTSSKETQYF.

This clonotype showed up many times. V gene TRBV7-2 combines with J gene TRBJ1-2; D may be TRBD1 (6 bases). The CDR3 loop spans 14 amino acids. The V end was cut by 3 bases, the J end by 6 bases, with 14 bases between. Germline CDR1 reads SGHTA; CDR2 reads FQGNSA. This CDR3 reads CASSLGGAIDGYTF. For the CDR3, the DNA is TGTGCCAGCAGCTTGGGGGGCGCGATTGATGGCTACACCTTC.

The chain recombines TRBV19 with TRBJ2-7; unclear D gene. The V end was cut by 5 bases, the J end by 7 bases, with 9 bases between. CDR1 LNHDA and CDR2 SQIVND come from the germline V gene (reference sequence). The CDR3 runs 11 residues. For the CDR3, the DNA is TGTGCCAGTAGTGCCTACAGTGAGCAGTACTTC. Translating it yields CASSAYSEQYF.

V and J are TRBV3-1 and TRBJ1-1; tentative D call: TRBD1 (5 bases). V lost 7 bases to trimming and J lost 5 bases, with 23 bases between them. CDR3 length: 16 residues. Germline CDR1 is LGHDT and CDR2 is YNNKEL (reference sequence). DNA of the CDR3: TGTGCCAGCACCCCAGGTTTTGGGGCGAGGGGAACTGAAGCTTTCTTT. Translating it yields CASTPGFGARGTEAFF.

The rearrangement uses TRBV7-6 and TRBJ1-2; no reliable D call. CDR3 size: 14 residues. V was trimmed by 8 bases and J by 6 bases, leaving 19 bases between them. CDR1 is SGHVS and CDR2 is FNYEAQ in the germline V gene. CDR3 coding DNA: TGTGCCAGCTCAGGAGGTGGCTCCTCGGATGGCTACACCTTC. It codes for CASSGGGSSDGYTF.

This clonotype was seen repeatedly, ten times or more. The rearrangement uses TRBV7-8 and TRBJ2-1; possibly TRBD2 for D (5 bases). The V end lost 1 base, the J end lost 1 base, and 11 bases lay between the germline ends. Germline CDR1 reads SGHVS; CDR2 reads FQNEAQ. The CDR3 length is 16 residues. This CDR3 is CASSLGSGVSYNEQFF. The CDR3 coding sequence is TGTGCCAGCAGCTTAGGATCCGGGGTTTCCTACAATGAGCAGTTCTTC.

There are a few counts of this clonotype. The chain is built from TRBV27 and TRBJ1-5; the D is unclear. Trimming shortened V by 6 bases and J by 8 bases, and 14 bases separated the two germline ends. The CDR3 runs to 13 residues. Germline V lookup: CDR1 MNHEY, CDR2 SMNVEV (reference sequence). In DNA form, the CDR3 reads TGTGCCAGCAGGCCAGCCTATTCTAAGCCCCAGCATTTT. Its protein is CASRPAYSKPQHF.

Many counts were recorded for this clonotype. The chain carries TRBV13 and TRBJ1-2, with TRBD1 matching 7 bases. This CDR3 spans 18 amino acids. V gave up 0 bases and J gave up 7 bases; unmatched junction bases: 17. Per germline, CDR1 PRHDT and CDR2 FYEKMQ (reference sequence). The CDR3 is CASSLGILTGRSDSGYTF. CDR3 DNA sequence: TGTGCCAGCAGCTTAGGCATACTGACAGGGAGGTCGGATTCTGGCTACACCTTC.

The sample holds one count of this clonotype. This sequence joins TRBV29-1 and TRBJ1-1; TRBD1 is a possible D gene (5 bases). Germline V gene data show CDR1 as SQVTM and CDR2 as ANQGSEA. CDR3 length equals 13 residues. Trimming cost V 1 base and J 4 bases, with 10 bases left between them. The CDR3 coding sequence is TGCAGCGTTGAAGTTGGGGGTAGCACTGAAGCTTTCTTT. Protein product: CSVEVGGSTEAFF.

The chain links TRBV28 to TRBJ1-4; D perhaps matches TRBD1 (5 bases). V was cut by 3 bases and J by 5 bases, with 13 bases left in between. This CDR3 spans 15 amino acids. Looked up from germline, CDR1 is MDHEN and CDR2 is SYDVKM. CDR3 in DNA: TGTGCCAGCAGTTTTAGATCCGGGGGGAATGAAAAACTGTTTTTT. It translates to CASSFRSGGNEKLFF.